The clone carrying this TCR beta chain was observed a few times. These data belong to a study of T cells in Graves' hyperthyroidism and ophthalmopathy. Any patient presenting with uncontrolled infection, other autoimmune disease, pregnancy or lactation was left out. Diagnoses rested on clinical symptoms, serum thyroxine and TRAb, thyroid ultrasound and orbital computed tomography. RNA transcripts were the template for amplifying TCR beta CDR3 regions. RT-PCR in the first round (using the HTBI primer set) targeted the TCR CDR3. TCRdb called the multiplex PCR reads again in MiXCR, with one record for every CDR3 protein. The sample lists more than 500,000 distinct CDR3 sequences, approximately 48% occurring once. The source of this sequence is an adult woman with Graves' disease, either hyperthyroidism or ophthalmopathy (not recorded which). Sequenced material: peripheral blood or thyroid tissue (not recorded which).

CDR3 sequence: CASSSRGGGRETQHF. Written as DNA, the CDR3 is TGTGCCAGCAGCTCGCGCGGGGGTGGTCGGGAGACCCAGCATTTT. The V gene is TRBV7-3, the J gene TRBJ1-5, with D perhaps matching TRBD1 (5 bases). Trimming took 4 bases from V and 11 from J, leaving 21 bases between them. CDR1 and CDR2 (germline): SGHTA, FQGTGA. The CDR3 runs 15 residues.